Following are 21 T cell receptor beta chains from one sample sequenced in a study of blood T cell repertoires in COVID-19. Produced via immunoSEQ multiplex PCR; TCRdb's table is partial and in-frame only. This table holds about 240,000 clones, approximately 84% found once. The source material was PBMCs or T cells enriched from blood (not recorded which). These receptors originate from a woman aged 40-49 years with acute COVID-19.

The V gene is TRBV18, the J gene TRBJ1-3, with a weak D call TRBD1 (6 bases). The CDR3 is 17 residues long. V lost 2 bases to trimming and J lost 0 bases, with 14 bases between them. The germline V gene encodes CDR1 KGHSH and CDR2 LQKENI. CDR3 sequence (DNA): TGTGCCAGCTCACCATTCGCAGGGGATGGCTCTGGAAACACCATATATTTT. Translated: CASSPFAGDGSGNTIYF.

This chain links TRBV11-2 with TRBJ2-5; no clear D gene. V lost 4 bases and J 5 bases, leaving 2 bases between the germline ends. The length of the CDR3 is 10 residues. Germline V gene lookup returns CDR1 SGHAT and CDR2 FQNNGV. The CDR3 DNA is TGTGCCAGCAGCTCGGAGACCCAGTACTTC. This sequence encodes CASSSETQYF.

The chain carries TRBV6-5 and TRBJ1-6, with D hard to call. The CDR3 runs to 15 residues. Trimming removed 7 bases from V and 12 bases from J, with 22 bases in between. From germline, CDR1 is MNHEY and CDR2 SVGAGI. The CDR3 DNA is TGTGCCAGCACCGAAGGTGGGCCCACGGGAGGACCCCTCCACTTT. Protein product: CASTEGGPTGGPLHF.

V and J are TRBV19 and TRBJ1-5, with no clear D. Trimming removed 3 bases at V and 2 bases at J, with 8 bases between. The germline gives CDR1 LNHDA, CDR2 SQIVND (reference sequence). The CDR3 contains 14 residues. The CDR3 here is CASSIRQGNQPQHF. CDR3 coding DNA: TGTGCCAGTAGTATCCGTCAGGGCAATCAGCCCCAGCATTTT.

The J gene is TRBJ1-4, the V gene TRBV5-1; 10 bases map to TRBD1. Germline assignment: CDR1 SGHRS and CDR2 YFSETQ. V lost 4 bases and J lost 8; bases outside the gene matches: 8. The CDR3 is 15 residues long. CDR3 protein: CASSQTGTGVEKLFF. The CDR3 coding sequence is TGCGCCAGCAGCCAAACCGGGACAGGGGTGGAAAAACTGTTTTTT.

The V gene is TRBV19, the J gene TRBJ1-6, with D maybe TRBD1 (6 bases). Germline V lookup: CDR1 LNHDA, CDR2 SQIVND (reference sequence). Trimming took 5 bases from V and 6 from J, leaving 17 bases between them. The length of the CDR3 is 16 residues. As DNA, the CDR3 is TGTGCCAGTAGTCCCCACAGGGCGCGGGCTAATTCACCCCTCCACTTT. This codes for CASSPHRARANSPLHF.

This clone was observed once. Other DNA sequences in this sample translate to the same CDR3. Here the CDR3 DNA reads TGCAGCGTCGACAGGGGGAGCCAAGAGACCCAGTACTTC. It yields the protein CSVDRGSQETQYF. The chain joins TRBV29-1 to TRBJ2-5; 9 bases map to TRBD1. The length of the CDR3 is 13 residues. CDR1 and CDR2 (germline): SQVTM, ANQGSEA. The V and J ends lost 6 bases and 1 base, in that order; junction bases with no gene match: 3.

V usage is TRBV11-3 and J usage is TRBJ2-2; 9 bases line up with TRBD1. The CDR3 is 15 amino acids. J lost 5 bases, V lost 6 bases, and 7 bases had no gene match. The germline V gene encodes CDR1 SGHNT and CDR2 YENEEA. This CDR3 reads CASSPGTGPTGELFF. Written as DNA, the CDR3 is TGTGCCAGCAGTCCCGGGACAGGGCCTACCGGGGAGCTGTTTTTT.

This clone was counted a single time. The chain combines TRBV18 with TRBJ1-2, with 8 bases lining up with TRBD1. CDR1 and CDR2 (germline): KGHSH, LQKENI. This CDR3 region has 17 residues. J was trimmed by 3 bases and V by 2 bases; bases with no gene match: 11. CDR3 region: CASSPIAYRGGDYGYTF. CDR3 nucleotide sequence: TGTGCCAGCTCACCAATAGCATACAGGGGGGGCGACTATGGCTACACCTTC.

The CDR3 region is CASSWDTRTEAFF. The CDR3 DNA sequence: TGTGCCAGTAGCTGGGACACACGCACTGAAGCTTTCTTT. This chain joins TRBV19 and TRBJ1-1, with D perhaps TRBD1 (6 bases). Germline-derived CDR1 and CDR2 are LNHDA and SQIVND (reference sequence). The CDR3 is made up of 13 amino acids. V lost 6 bases and J 4 bases, leaving 12 bases between the germline ends.

The CDR3 loop is CASSQNPGSSYEQYF. As DNA, the CDR3 is TGTGCCAGCAGCCAGAACCCGGGGAGTTCTTACGAGCAGTACTTC. The chain couples TRBV3-1 (or the pseudogene TRBV3-2) to TRBJ2-7; D might be TRBD2 (5 bases). Trimming took 3 bases from V and 4 from J, leaving 16 bases between them. This CDR3 has 15 amino acids. CDR1 and CDR2 (germline): LGHDT, YNNKEL (reference sequence).

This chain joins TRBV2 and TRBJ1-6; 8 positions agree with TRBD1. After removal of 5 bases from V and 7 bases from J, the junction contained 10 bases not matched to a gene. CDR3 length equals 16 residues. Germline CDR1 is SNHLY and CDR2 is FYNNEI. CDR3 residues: CASSRSRQGKNSPLHF. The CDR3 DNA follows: TGTGCCAGCAGTCGATCTAGACAGGGGAAGAATTCACCCCTCCACTTT.

The chain's CDR3 is CASSIDGHNGYTF. DNA of the CDR3: TGTGCCAGTAGTATCGACGGACACAATGGCTACACCTTC. The gene calls are TRBV19 and TRBJ1-2, with a weak D call TRBD1 (5 bases). Looked up from germline, CDR1 is LNHDA and CDR2 is SQIVND (reference sequence). This CDR3 contains 13 residues. V lost 3 bases to trimming and J lost 6 bases, with 11 bases between them.

CDR3 nucleotide sequence: TGTGCCAGTGCCGTCGGAGGAGCCGGGGGGTATGGCTACACCTTC. Protein: CASAVGGAGGYGYTF. This chain uses TRBV19 with TRBJ1-2; weak D call: TRBD1 (5 bases). CDR3 length: 15 residues. Germline CDR1 is LNHDA and CDR2 is SQIVND (reference sequence). V lost 8 bases and J 5 bases, leaving 21 bases between the germline ends.

CDR3 sequence (DNA): TGTGCCAGCAGACCCGGGACTAGCGTTCAGTACTTC. Protein sequence: CASRPGTSVQYF. The V call is TRBV12-3 or TRBV12-4, the J call TRBJ2-4, with TRBD2 identical over 10 bases. The V segment lost 6 bases and the J segment 11 bases; nucleotides outside the gene matches: 4. The CDR3 consists of 12 residues.

CDR3 residues: CASSQDNIWGQGAPYTF. The CDR3 DNA follows: TGTGCCAGCAGCCAAGATAATATCTGGGGACAGGGGGCCCCTTACACCTTC. The chain carries TRBV3-1 (or the pseudogene TRBV3-2) and TRBJ1-2; 12 bases fit TRBD1. Trimming took 0 bases from V and 11 from J; bases not matched to a gene: 13. The CDR3 runs 17 residues. Germline values: CDR1 LGHDT, CDR2 YNNKEL (reference sequence).

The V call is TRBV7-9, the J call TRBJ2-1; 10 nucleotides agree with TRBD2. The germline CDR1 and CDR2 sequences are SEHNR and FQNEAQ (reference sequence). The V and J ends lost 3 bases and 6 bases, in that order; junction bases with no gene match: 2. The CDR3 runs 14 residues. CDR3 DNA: TGTGCCAGCAGCTTTCCTAGCGGGAGCAATGAGCAGTTCTTC. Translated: CASSFPSGSNEQFF.

CDR3 region: CASSEANSYTGELFF. The CDR3 nucleotides are TGTGCCAGCAGTGAAGCCAACAGTTACACCGGGGAGCTGTTTTTT. The chain carries TRBV6-1 and TRBJ2-2; D gene unclear. Deletions cut 0 bases from V and 3 bases from J, with 8 bases between. This CDR3 spans 15 amino acids. Per germline, CDR1 MNHNS and CDR2 SASEGT.

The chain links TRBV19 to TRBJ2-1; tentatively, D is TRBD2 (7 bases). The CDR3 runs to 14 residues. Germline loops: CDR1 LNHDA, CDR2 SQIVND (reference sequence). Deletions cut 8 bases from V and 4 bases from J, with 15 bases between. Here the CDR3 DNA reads TGTGCCAGTCACAAGGGGGAGGGATACAATGAGCAGTTCTTC. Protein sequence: CASHKGEGYNEQFF. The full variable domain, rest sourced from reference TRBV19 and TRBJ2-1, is DGGITQSPKYLFRKEGQNVTLSCEQNLNHDAMYWYRQDPGQGLRLIYYSQIVNDFQKGDIAEGYSVSREKKESFPLTVTSAQKNPTAFYLCASHKGEGYNEQFFGPGTRLTVL.

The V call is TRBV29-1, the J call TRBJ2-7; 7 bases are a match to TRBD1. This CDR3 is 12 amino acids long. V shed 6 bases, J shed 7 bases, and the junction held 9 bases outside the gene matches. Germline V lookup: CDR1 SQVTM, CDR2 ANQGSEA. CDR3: CSVSQQGYEQYF. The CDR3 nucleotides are TGCAGCGTCAGCCAACAGGGGTATGAGCAGTACTTC.

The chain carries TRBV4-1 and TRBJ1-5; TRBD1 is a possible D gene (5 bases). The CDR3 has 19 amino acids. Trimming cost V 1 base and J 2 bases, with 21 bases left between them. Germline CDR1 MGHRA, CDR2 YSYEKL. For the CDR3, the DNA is TGCGCCAGCAGCCAAGGACCGTTTGGGCGGGGGAAGGGCAATCAGCCCCAGCATTTT. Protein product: CASSQGPFGRGKGNQPQHF.